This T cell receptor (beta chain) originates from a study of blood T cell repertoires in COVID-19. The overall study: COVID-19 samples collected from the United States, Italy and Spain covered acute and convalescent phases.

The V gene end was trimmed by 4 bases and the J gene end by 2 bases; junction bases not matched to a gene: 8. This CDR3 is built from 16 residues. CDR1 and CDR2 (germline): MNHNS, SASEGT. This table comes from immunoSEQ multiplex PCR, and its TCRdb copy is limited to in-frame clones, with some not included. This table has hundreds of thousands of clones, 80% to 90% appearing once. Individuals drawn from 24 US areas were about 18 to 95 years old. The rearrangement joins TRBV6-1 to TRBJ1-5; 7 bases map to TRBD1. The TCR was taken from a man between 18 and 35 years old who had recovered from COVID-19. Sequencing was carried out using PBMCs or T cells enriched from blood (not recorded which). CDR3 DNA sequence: TGTGCCAGCAGTGCCGGGACAGCGCTTGGCAATCAGCCCCAGCATTTT. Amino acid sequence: CASSAGTALGNQPQHF.